Shown below are 9 T cell receptor beta chains from a single sample sequenced in a study of control samples from healthy donors and cancer patients. Assay: immunoSEQ multiplex PCR; the TCRdb copy retains only in-frame clones and omits some. The sample lists some 130,000 clones; about 95% were seen once. Sample: blood. Source of these receptors: a man aged 25 to 40 in good health.

The rearrangement joins TRBV6-5 to TRBJ2-7; weak D call: TRBD2 (6 bases). Germline CDR1 MNHEY, CDR2 SVGAGI. The CDR3 contains 13 residues. The V gene lost 6 bases and the J gene lost 3 bases, with 12 bases spanning the gap. CDR3 in DNA: TGTGCCAGCAGACCGGGACTGCACTACGAGCAGTACTTC. Protein sequence: CASRPGLHYEQYF.

Only one count was recorded for this clone. The CDR3 DNA reads TGTGCCAGCTCGAAAGAGACAGGGCGGACCGGGGAGCTGTTTTTT. This codes for CASSKETGRTGELFF. V is TRBV5-5 and J is TRBJ2-2, with 7 bases aligning to TRBD1. The CDR3 spans 15 residues. Trimming cost V 7 bases and J 5 bases; bases outside gene matches: 11. CDR1 and CDR2 (germline): SGHKS, YYEKEE (reference sequence).

The gene calls are TRBV7-9 and TRBJ2-3, with TRBD2 as a possible D gene (5 bases). CDR1 and CDR2 from the germline V gene are SEHNR and FQNEAQ (reference sequence). The ends were cut back, 5 bases at V and 4 bases at J, with 7 bases in the middle. CDR3 size: 12 residues. DNA of the CDR3: TGTGCCAGCAGCACACTAGCAGATACGCAGTATTTT. The encoded protein is CASSTLADTQYF.

The chain employs TRBV6-5 and TRBJ1-4; 8 nucleotides agree with TRBD1. Trimming took 6 bases from V and 5 from J; bases not matched to a gene: 8. Germline CDR1 MNHEY, CDR2 SVGAGI. The length of the CDR3 is 15 residues. The CDR3 sequence is CASSPGTGINEKLFF. The CDR3 nucleotides are TGTGCCAGCAGCCCCGGGACAGGCATCAATGAAAAACTGTTTTTT.

J is TRBJ1-1 and V is TRBV5-1; weak D call: TRBD1 (6 bases). The CDR3 spans 15 residues. CDR1 is SGHRS, CDR2 YFSETQ, per germline. V lost 0 bases and J lost 5, with 14 bases in between. The CDR3 here is CASSLASGGGTEAFF. The CDR3 nucleotides are TGCGCCAGCAGCTTGGCGTCGGGGGGCGGGACTGAAGCTTTCTTT.

V usage is TRBV12-5 and J usage is TRBJ1-6; no clear D. The CDR3 runs 15 residues. CDR1 and CDR2 from the germline V gene are LGHNT and FRNRAP. V lost 7 bases and J 3 bases, leaving 13 bases between the germline ends. CDR3 region: CASAPNGDYNSPLHF. The CDR3 DNA sequence: TGTGCTAGTGCCCCGAACGGGGACTATAATTCACCCCTCCACTTT. Full variable domain (rest looked up from reference TRBV12-5 and TRBJ1-6): DARVTQTPRHKVTEMGQEVTMRCQPILGHNTVFWYRQTMMQGLELLAYFRNRAPLDDSGMPKDRFSAEMPDATLATLKIQPSEPRDSAVYFCASAPNGDYNSPLHFGNGTRLTVT.

V is TRBV11-2 and J is TRBJ2-2, with D tentatively TRBD1 or TRBD2 (5 bases each). The V end was cut by 6 bases, the J end by 4 bases, with 12 bases between. CDR1 is SGHAT, CDR2 FQNNGV, per germline. The CDR3 extends over 14 amino acids. In DNA, the CDR3 is TGTGCCAGCAGACTCCAGGGACCCACCGGGGAGCTGTTTTTT. Protein product: CASRLQGPTGELFF.

J is TRBJ1-1 and V is TRBV19; D ambiguous. V lost 1 base and J lost 8, with 5 bases in between. The CDR3 extends over 11 amino acids. Looked up from germline, CDR1 is LNHDA and CDR2 is SQIVND (reference sequence). CDR3 in amino acids: CASSIGREAFF. The CDR3 DNA follows: TGTGCCAGTAGTATAGGACGGGAAGCTTTCTTT.

The genes are TRBV29-1 and TRBJ1-1; the D gene is possibly TRBD1 (6 bases). Germline CDR1 and CDR2: SQVTM and ANQGSEA. This CDR3 has 13 amino acids. Between the trimmed V and J ends, which lost 5 bases and 0 bases, there was a span of 10 bases. The CDR3 coding sequence is TGCAGCGTTTACAGGGTCATGAACACTGAAGCTTTCTTT. Translating gives CSVYRVMNTEAFF.